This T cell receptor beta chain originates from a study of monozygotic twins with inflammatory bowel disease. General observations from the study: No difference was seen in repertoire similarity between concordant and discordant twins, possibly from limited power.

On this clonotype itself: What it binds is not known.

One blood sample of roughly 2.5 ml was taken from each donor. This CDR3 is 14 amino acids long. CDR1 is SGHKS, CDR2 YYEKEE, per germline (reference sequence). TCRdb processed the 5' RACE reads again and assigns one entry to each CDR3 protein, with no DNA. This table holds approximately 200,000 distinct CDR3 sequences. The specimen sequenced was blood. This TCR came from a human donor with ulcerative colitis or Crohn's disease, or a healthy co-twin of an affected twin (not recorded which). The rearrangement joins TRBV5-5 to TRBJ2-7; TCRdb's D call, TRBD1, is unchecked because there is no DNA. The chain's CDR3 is CASSLSGRGGEQYF.